The rows below give T cell receptor beta chains drawn from one sample of a study of control samples from healthy donors and cancer patients. Clones were read by immunoSEQ multiplex PCR, and TCRdb kept only the in-frame ones, dropping some. The sample shows 150,000 to 200,000 clones, approximately 90% of them seen only once. Material for sequencing was blood. Receptors were obtained from a man aged 30-40 years in good health. The CDR3 runs from the conserved cysteine through the conserved F or W. The D gene is left open where the match is weak. Clone sizes are given selectively: once, few, many, or a class where the clone is expanded.

D: TRBD1; size: once; J: TRBJ1-4; V: TRBV5-8; DNA: TGTGCCAGCAGCTTCGGGACAGGTCGTTCTAATGAAAAACTGTTTTTT; CDR3: CASSFGTGRSNEKLFF
D: .; size: .; J: TRBJ1-4; V: TRBV9; DNA: TGTGCCAGCAGCGCTCAATCAGGGAATGAAAAACTGTTTTTT; CDR3: CASSAQSGNEKLFF
D: .; size: once; J: TRBJ1-5; V: TRBV18; DNA: TGTGCCAGCTCACCACCCGGGTTTGGCAATCAGCCCCAGCATTTT; CDR3: CASSPPGFGNQPQHF
D: .; size: .; J: TRBJ2-3; V: TRBV12-3/TRBV12-4; DNA: TGTGCCAGCAGCCTTTTTGGGGATACGCAGTATTTT; CDR3: CASSLFGDTQYF
D: .; size: .; J: TRBJ2-1; V: TRBV27; DNA: TGTGCCAGCAGTTTATCGACGGGGTTCTCCTACAATGAGCAGTTCTTC; CDR3: CASSLSTGFSYNEQFF
D: .; size: .; J: TRBJ2-1; V: TRBV18; DNA: TGTGCCAGCTCACCCGCCCAGCACTCCGACAATGAGCAGTTCTTC; CDR3: CASSPAQHSDNEQFF
D: TRBD1; size: .; J: TRBJ1-1; V: TRBV6-5; DNA: TGTGCCAGCAGTTATGTGGGACAGGGTCCCACTGAAGCTTTCTTT; CDR3: CASSYVGQGPTEAFF
D: .; size: .; J: TRBJ1-5; V: TRBV28; DNA: TGTGCCAGCAGTCCCCCTATTAGCAATCAGCCCCAGCATTTT; CDR3: CASSPPISNQPQHF
D: .; size: .; J: TRBJ1-4; V: TRBV5-6; DNA: TGTGCCAGCAGCGGGGGACACTCAAAACTGTTTTTT; CDR3: CASSGGHSKLFF
D: .; size: .; J: TRBJ2-5; V: TRBV5-1; DNA: TGCGCCAGCAGCTTGAAGGGGGGCGGGGAGACCCAGTACTTC; CDR3: CASSLKGGGETQYF
D: .; size: .; J: TRBJ1-1; V: TRBV29-1; DNA: TGCAGCGTTGGAGGTAGGGGTAACACTGAAGCTTTCTTT; CDR3: CSVGGRGNTEAFF
D: .; size: .; J: TRBJ1-5; V: TRBV12-3/TRBV12-4; DNA: TGTGCCAGCACCTCCCACCCCAATCAGCCCCAGCATTTT; CDR3: CASTSHPNQPQHF
D: .; size: .; J: TRBJ2-1; V: TRBV29-1; DNA: TGCAGCGTTGACCTAACTAGGAGGGCCTACAATGAGCAGTTCTTC; CDR3: CSVDLTRRAYNEQFF
D: .; size: .; J: TRBJ1-4; V: TRBV19; DNA: TGTGCCAGTAGCCCCTTAGCGGGAGGGGAAGAAAAACTGTTTTTT; CDR3: CASSPLAGGEEKLFF
D: .; size: .; J: TRBJ2-7; V: TRBV4-1; DNA: TGCGCCAGCAGCCAAGGGGACCACACCTACGAGCAGTACTTC; CDR3: CASSQGDHTYEQYF
D: .; size: .; J: TRBJ1-3; V: TRBV9; DNA: TGTGCCAGCAGCGTAGCGGGGGGAGCAAACACCATATATTTT; CDR3: CASSVAGGANTIYF
D: .; size: .; J: TRBJ2-7; V: TRBV18; DNA: TGTGCCAGCTCGGTACAGGCGGGCGAGCAGTACTTC; CDR3: CASSVQAGEQYF
D: .; size: .; J: TRBJ1-4; V: TRBV18; DNA: TGTGCCAGCTCACCCACGGACAGTACTAAACTGTTTTTT; CDR3: CASSPTDSTKLFF